The 30 T cell receptor beta chains listed next were all sequenced from one sample in a study of blood T cell repertoires in COVID-19. The data were produced by immunoSEQ multiplex PCR, yet TCRdb's version contains in-frame clones alone and is incomplete. The sample carries approximately 54,000 clones, 90% recorded once. The specimen sequenced was peripheral blood. The receptors stem from a man aged 50 or older with acute or convalescent COVID-19.

The chain employs TRBV5-6 and TRBJ1-3; no definite D call. CDR1 is SGHDT, CDR2 YYEEEE, per germline. The CDR3 consists of 12 residues. V shed 4 bases and J shed 4 bases, with 6 bases lying between them. The CDR3 region has the DNA TGTGCCAGCAGCGTCTTGGGAAACACCATATATTTT. It yields the protein CASSVLGNTIYF.

The gene calls are TRBV6-1 and TRBJ2-5; 7 bases agree with TRBD2. The CDR3 runs 13 residues. Per germline, CDR1 MNHNS and CDR2 SASEGT. Losses at the gene ends were 3 bases for V and 7 bases for J; bases not matched to a gene: 5. This CDR3 is CASSDGGTGTQYF. CDR3 in DNA: TGTGCCAGCAGTGACGGGGGGACGGGGACCCAGTACTTC.

CDR3: CASSYAFLGQGYEQYF. The CDR3 DNA is TGTGCCAGCAGTTACGCCTTTCTGGGACAGGGCTACGAGCAGTACTTC. The gene calls are TRBV6-5 and TRBJ2-7; 9 nucleotides line up with TRBD1. Per germline, CDR1 MNHEY and CDR2 SVGAGI. After removal of 2 bases from V and 3 bases from J, the junction contained 8 bases not matched to a gene. The CDR3 contains 16 residues.

This clone was counted a few times. This chain links TRBV9 with TRBJ2-1; TRBD2 is a possible D gene (7 bases). In germline, CDR1 is SGDLS, CDR2 YYNGEE. The CDR3 spans 13 residues. V was clipped by 10 bases and J by 5 bases, with 16 bases between them. The CDR3 sequence is CAAGAGADNEQFF. Written as DNA, the CDR3 is TGTGCCGCGGGGGCAGGGGCCGACAATGAGCAGTTCTTC. The whole variable domain, remainder taken from reference TRBV9 and TRBJ2-1, is DSGVTQTPKHLITATGQRVTLRCSPRSGDLSVYWYQQSLDQGLQFLIQYYNGEERAKGNILERFSAQQFPDLHSELNLSSLELGDSALYFCAAGAGADNEQFFGPGTRLTVL.

The chain links TRBV4-3 to TRBJ2-4, with a weak D call TRBD1 (6 bases). V shed 1 base and J shed 5 bases, with 15 bases lying between them. The CDR3 runs 16 residues. CDR1 LGHNA and CDR2 YSLEER come from the germline V gene. For the CDR3, the DNA is TGCGCCAGCAGCCAAGCTCTCGCCAGGGGAGAAAACATTCAGTACTTC. As protein: CASSQALARGENIQYF.

The chain combines TRBV5-1 with TRBJ1-1; TRBD1 might be the D (6 bases). The CDR3 spans 15 residues. V gave up 0 bases and J gave up 1 base, with 10 bases separating them. Germline lookup yields CDR1 SGHRS and CDR2 YFSETQ. The CDR3 nucleotides read TGCGCCAGCAGCTTGGAGCCCAGGGGGAACACTGAAGCTTTCTTT. Its protein is CASSLEPRGNTEAFF.

The rearrangement uses TRBV3-1 (or the pseudogene TRBV3-2) and TRBJ2-7, with D possibly matching TRBD1 (6 bases). Germline V gene data show CDR1 as LGHDT and CDR2 as YNNKEL (reference sequence). The CDR3 totals 15 residues. The V gene lost 0 bases and the J gene lost 6 bases, with 15 bases spanning the gap. For the CDR3, the DNA is TGTGCCAGCAGCCAAGATTTACAGGGTAGACGCGAGCAGTACTTC. Its protein product is CASSQDLQGRREQYF.

The DNA of the CDR3 is TGTGCCAGTAGTATTTTGCAGGGTACCTACGAGCAGTACTTC. The encoded protein is CASSILQGTYEQYF. The genes are TRBV19 and TRBJ2-7, with D possibly matching TRBD1 (5 bases). Trimming removed 3 bases at V and 2 bases at J, with 11 bases between. The CDR3 spans 14 residues. The germline V gene has CDR1 LNHDA and CDR2 SQIVND (reference sequence).

V and J are TRBV3-1 (or the pseudogene TRBV3-2) and TRBJ2-1; 7 nucleotides line up with TRBD2. Trimming took 1 base from V and 7 from J; bases not matched to a gene: 1. Germline CDR1 is LGHDT and CDR2 is YNNKEL (reference sequence). The CDR3 runs to 13 residues. DNA of the CDR3: TGTGCCAGCAGCCAAGGGACTAGTAATGAGCAGTTCTTC. Translating it yields CASSQGTSNEQFF.

This clone occurred once. The gene calls are TRBV5-1 and TRBJ2-7, with TRBD1 matching over 7 bases. V lost 4 bases, J lost 6 bases, and 10 bases stayed unmatched. This CDR3 has 14 residues. CDR1 is SGHRS and CDR2 is YFSETQ in the germline V gene. This chain's CDR3 is CASSITQGSGEQYF. For the CDR3, the DNA is TGCGCCAGCAGCATAACACAGGGGTCGGGCGAGCAGTACTTC.

The DNA for the CDR3 is TGTGCCAGCAGCCCCGGGGGGGACAGGGCCTACGAGCAGTACTTC. It translates to CASSPGGDRAYEQYF. The V and J genes are TRBV7-9 and TRBJ2-7, with D possibly TRBD1 on 9 matching bases. The CDR3 is 15 amino acids. The germline CDR1 and CDR2 sequences are SEHNR and FQNEAQ (reference sequence). The ends were cut back, 5 bases at V and 2 bases at J, with 16 bases in the middle.

This clone appeared once. This rearrangement joins TRBV19 to TRBJ1-1, with D maybe TRBD1 (6 bases). The CDR3 has 13 residues. V lost 11 bases, J lost 7 bases, and 20 bases lay in between. Germline loops: CDR1 LNHDA, CDR2 SQIVND (reference sequence). CDR3 residues: CAAVTGGIGEAFF. In nucleotides, the CDR3 is TGTGCCGCCGTGACAGGCGGAATTGGTGAAGCTTTCTTT. Looking up the rest from reference TRBV19 and TRBJ1-1 gives the full variable domain: DGGITQSPKYLFRKEGQNVTLSCEQNLNHDAMYWYRQDPGQGLRLIYYSQIVNDFQKGDIAEGYSVSREKKESFPLTVTSAQKNPTAFYLCAAVTGGIGEAFFGQGTRLTVV.

The chain combines TRBV28 with TRBJ2-1; D is unresolved. Germline V gene lookup returns CDR1 MDHEN and CDR2 SYDVKM. The CDR3 totals 15 residues. The germline V and J ends were trimmed by 6 bases and 12 bases, with 24 bases remaining between them. CDR3 nucleotide sequence: TGTGCCAGCAGCCTAAGGTACGGAGCTCGAGCCGGGCAGTTCTTC. Translating gives CASSLRYGARAGQFF.

Only one count was recorded for this clone. This rearrangement joins TRBV7-9 to TRBJ1-4; D not resolved. Looked up from germline, CDR1 is SEHNR and CDR2 is FQNEAQ (reference sequence). Trimming stripped 5 bases from V and 8 bases from J, with 18 bases between. This CDR3 is 15 amino acids long. For the CDR3, the DNA is TGTGCCAGCAGCCCGGGGTTCGGGGTTCGCGAAAAACTGTTTTTT. Amino acid sequence: CASSPGFGVREKLFF.

The genes are TRBV4-3 and TRBJ2-3; 9 bases match TRBD2. The CDR3 spans 18 residues. Trimming removed 0 bases from V and 0 bases from J; junction bases left unmatched: 7. Germline values: CDR1 LGHNA, CDR2 YSLEER. As DNA, the CDR3 is TGCGCCAGCAGCCAAGATCTCGGACTAGCGAGAAGCACAGATACGCAGTATTTT. It yields the protein CASSQDLGLARSTDTQYF.

The genes are TRBV19 and TRBJ1-5; 8 nucleotides match TRBD1. V was pared by 2 bases and J by 1 base, with 7 bases of the junction left unmatched. The germline gives CDR1 LNHDA, CDR2 SQIVND (reference sequence). This CDR3 region has 17 residues. The CDR3 is CASSIIPGGRSNQPQHF. CDR3 sequence (DNA): TGTGCCAGTAGTATAATTCCAGGGGGCAGGAGCAATCAGCCCCAGCATTTT.

This chain links TRBV5-1 with TRBJ2-3, with a tentative D call TRBD2 (6 bases). In germline, CDR1 is SGHRS, CDR2 YFSETQ. V was pared by 0 bases and J by 6 bases, with 14 bases between. The CDR3 loop spans 15 amino acids. CDR3 residues: CASSLGDSVADTQYF. The DNA for the CDR3 is TGCGCCAGCAGCTTGGGGGACTCCGTAGCGGATACGCAGTATTTT.

Written as DNA, the CDR3 is TGTGCCAGCAGCTCCCGGACTAGCGGGAGGGCCTCCTCCTACAATGAGCAGTTCTTC. Translation: CASSSRTSGRASSYNEQFF. J is TRBJ2-1 and V is TRBV11-3; 15 bases match TRBD2. The CDR3 is 19 residues long. Germline V gene data show CDR1 as SGHNT and CDR2 as YENEEA. The junction had 7 bases not matched to a gene; V was cut back by 4 bases and J by 0 bases.

The gene calls are TRBV2 and TRBJ2-1; D uncertain. Looked up from germline, CDR1 is SNHLY and CDR2 is FYNNEI. The CDR3 sequence is 13 residues long. V was trimmed by 4 bases and J by 4 bases, leaving 8 bases between them. CDR3 nucleotide sequence: TGTGCCAGCAGTGTCGCCACATACAATGAGCAGTTCTTC. It encodes CASSVATYNEQFF.

The chain is built from TRBV10-3 and TRBJ1-1; 7 bases are a match to TRBD1. The CDR3 contains 13 residues. Germline-derived CDR1 and CDR2 are ENHRY and SYGVKD. V shed 4 bases, J shed 6 bases, and the junction held 5 bases outside the gene matches. The CDR3 region has the DNA TGTGCCATCAGTGCAGACAGGGCAGCTGAAGCTTTCTTT. It codes for CAISADRAAEAFF.

V gene TRBV4-3 combines with J gene TRBJ1-2; no reliable D call. The germline V and J ends were trimmed by 0 bases and 6 bases, with 8 bases remaining between them. This CDR3 contains 13 residues. Germline V gives CDR1 LGHNA, CDR2 YSLEER. This CDR3 is CASSQDRGDGYTF. CDR3 bases: TGCGCCAGCAGCCAAGATCGGGGTGATGGCTACACCTTC.

The chain carries TRBV18 and TRBJ1-1, with 9 bases matching TRBD1. From germline, CDR1 is KGHSH and CDR2 LQKENI. CDR3 size: 13 residues. V lost 2 bases to trimming and J lost 6 bases; unmatched junction nucleotides: 1. CDR3 bases: TGTGCCAGCTCACCAGGGACAGGGCCTGAAGCTTTCTTT. It encodes CASSPGTGPEAFF.

In this sample, this clone turned up a few times. This chain joins TRBV7-6 and TRBJ2-2, with TRBD2 identical over 7 bases. The ends lost 6 bases at V and 4 bases at J; junction bases unmatched: 2. Looked up from germline, CDR1 is SGHVS and CDR2 is FNYEAQ. This CDR3 is 13 amino acids long. CDR3 DNA sequence: TGTGCCAGCAGTCCTAGCGGCACCGGGGAGCTGTTTTTT. Translated, it gives CASSPSGTGELFF.

This sequence joins TRBV21-1 and TRBJ1-5. TRBV21-1 corresponds to a pseudogene. The CDR3 is made up of 15 amino acids. CDR3 nucleotide sequence: TGTGCCAGTTCGACGGCGGGGTTAGGCAATCAGCCCCAGCATTTT. Translated: CASSTAGLGNQPQHF.

The table lists this clone with a few counts. The chain couples TRBV11-2 to TRBJ1-1, with no clear D. From germline, CDR1 is SGHAT and CDR2 FQNNGV. The length of the CDR3 is 13 residues. Trimming stripped 5 bases from V and 1 base from J, with 8 bases between. DNA of the CDR3: TGTGCCAGCAGCCGGTTCCCGAACACTGAAGCTTTCTTT. Translated: CASSRFPNTEAFF.

This clone was detected only once. The rearrangement links TRBV5-4 to TRBJ1-1; D is uncertain. Germline V gives CDR1 SGHNT, CDR2 YYREEE (reference sequence). The CDR3 has 13 amino acids. The V end lost 4 bases, the J end lost 1 base, and 8 bases lay between the germline ends. The CDR3 spells CASSLDQNTEAFF. The CDR3 DNA follows: TGTGCCAGCAGCCTAGACCAGAACACTGAAGCTTTCTTT.

The rearrangement links TRBV3-1 (or the pseudogene TRBV3-2) to TRBJ2-7, with 7 bases that match TRBD2. Germline V gene sequence: CDR1 LGHDT, CDR2 YNNKEL (reference sequence). V trimming: 1 base; J trimming: 2 bases; junction bases outside the gene matches: 8. The length of the CDR3 is 16 residues. The CDR3 loop reads CASSQGTLAAAYEQYF. The CDR3 DNA sequence: TGTGCCAGCAGCCAAGGGACCCTAGCGGCTGCCTACGAGCAGTACTTC.

CDR3 amino acids: CASRPQGTLNTEAFF. The CDR3 region has the DNA TGTGCCAGCAGACCCCAGGGGACCTTGAACACTGAAGCTTTCTTT. The rearrangement links TRBV11-3 to TRBJ1-1, with D possibly matching TRBD1 (6 bases). Trimming took 6 bases from V and 0 from J, leaving 14 bases between them. This CDR3 region has 15 residues. Germline CDR1 is SGHNT and CDR2 is YENEEA.

Only one count was recorded for this clone. V is TRBV11-2 and J is TRBJ2-1; weak D call: TRBD1 (5 bases). The CDR3 loop spans 12 amino acids. Germline values: CDR1 SGHAT, CDR2 FQNNGV. V lost 1 base and J lost 9, with 7 bases in between. In DNA, the CDR3 is TGTGCCAGCAGCTTAGGGGGCGTTGAGCAGTTCTTC. It translates to CASSLGGVEQFF.

This chain joins TRBV19 and TRBJ2-2, with D perhaps TRBD2 (5 bases). Germline loops: CDR1 LNHDA, CDR2 SQIVND (reference sequence). Trimming took off 6 bases at V and 0 bases at J, with 11 bases between the two ends. This CDR3 region has 15 residues. CDR3 region: CASSLGAANTGELFF. The CDR3 nucleotides read TGTGCCAGTAGCCTTGGAGCGGCGAACACCGGGGAGCTGTTTTTT.